One and the same sample provided the 27 T cell receptor beta chains below, sequenced in a study of T cells generated in artificial thymic organoids. TCRalpha and TCRbeta libraries were amplified separately by semi-nested PCR with TRAC or TRBC reverse primers. TCRdb called the 5' RACE reads again in MiXCR, with one record for every CDR3 protein. This sample carries approximately 5,400 distinct CDR3 sequences, about 25% of them seen once, and the ten largest clones take roughly 3.2%. No antigen has been assigned to these receptors. Human HSPCs were combined with MS5 stroma expressing human DLL1. Residual T cells were removed by FACS sorting CD34+CD3- progenitor cells before seeding the organoids. Source material: naive CD8+ T cells grown in artificial thymic organoids from cord blood stem and progenitor cells. Described subset: CD3+TCRalphabeta+CD8SP T cells; for blood, CD45RO-CCR7+ naive CD8+ T cells. The receptors shown here come from a human donor who gave cord blood stem cells for thymic organoid culture, a cardiac surgery patient who gave postnatal thymus, or a blood donor (not recorded which).

This clonotype rates as medium-sized. The V and J genes are TRBV24-1 and TRBJ2-1, with D tentatively TRBD2 (6 bases). The CDR3 is 15 amino acids. The V and J ends lost 2 bases and 2 bases respectively, with 9 bases between them. Germline assignment: CDR1 KGHDR and CDR2 SFDVKD. In DNA, the CDR3 is TGTGCCACCAGTGATTGGGGGGTCCCCTACAATGAGCAGTTCTTC. Translating it yields CATSDWGVPYNEQFF.

This clonotype qualifies as medium-sized. CDR3 region: CASSLAGKPYNEQFF. DNA for the CDR3: TGTGCCAGCAGCTTAGCCGGGAAACCCTACAATGAGCAGTTCTTC. This chain joins TRBV7-7 and TRBJ2-1; D is perhaps TRBD2 (5 bases). Germline V CDR1 and CDR2: SSHAT, FNYEAQ (reference sequence). This CDR3 is built from 15 residues. The V and J ends lost 0 bases and 2 bases respectively, with 8 bases between them.

This clonotype was counted between two and nine times. J is TRBJ2-5 and V is TRBV6-5; D tentatively reads TRBD1 or TRBD2 (5 bases each). This CDR3 comprises 13 residues. Trimming cost V 6 bases and J 5 bases, with 13 bases left between them. Germline-derived CDR1 and CDR2 are MNHEY and SVGAGI. The DNA for the CDR3 is TGTGCCAGCAGGGGACGCCGCGAGGAGACCCAGTACTTC. Amino acids: CASRGRREETQYF.

By sample share, this clonotype is medium-sized. The chain couples TRBV7-2 to TRBJ2-5; a weak D match, TRBD2 (5 bases). This CDR3 region has 15 residues. CDR1 and CDR2 (germline): SGHTA, FQGNSA. V was pared by 5 bases and J by 7 bases, with 20 bases between. The chain's CDR3 is CASSRTGRDAGTQYF. The CDR3 coding sequence is TGTGCCAGCAGCCGTACCGGACGGGATGCGGGGACCCAGTACTTC.

The chain uses TRBV11-2 and TRBJ2-3; 8 nucleotides line up with TRBD1. CDR3 size: 13 residues. Germline V gene lookup returns CDR1 SGHAT and CDR2 FQNNGV. Trimming removed 3 bases from V and 5 bases from J; junction bases left unmatched: 1. The CDR3 loop reads CASSFRGQDTQYF. CDR3 nucleotides: TGTGCCAGCAGCTTCAGGGGGCAAGATACGCAGTATTTT. The variable domain in full, completed from reference TRBV11-2 and TRBJ2-3, reads EAGVAQSPRYKIIEKRQSVAFWCNPISGHATLYWYQQILGQGPKLLIQFQNNGVVDDSQLPKDRFSAERLKGVDSTLKIQPAKLEDSAVYLCASSFRGQDTQYFGPGTRLTVL.

This clonotype was observed a few times. The V gene is TRBV4-3, the J gene TRBJ2-5; TRBD2 might be the D (6 bases). V was pared by 0 bases and J by 7 bases, with 18 bases between. Germline values: CDR1 LGHNA, CDR2 YSLEER. The CDR3 is made up of 16 amino acids. The chain's CDR3 is CASSQDRSSDGGTQYF. CDR3 nucleotides: TGCGCCAGCAGCCAAGATCGGAGCAGCGACGGGGGGACCCAGTACTTC.

This clonotype rates as medium-sized. V usage is TRBV6-2 or TRBV6-3 and J usage is TRBJ1-5; D possibly corresponds to TRBD1 (6 bases). Looked up from germline, CDR1 is MNHEY and CDR2 is SVGEGT. CDR3 length: 16 amino acids. The V and J ends lost 2 bases and 0 bases respectively, with 11 bases between them. The CDR3 DNA reads TGTGCCAGCAGTTACCCTGAACAGGGTAGCAATCAGCCCCAGCATTTT. Its translation: CASSYPEQGSNQPQHF.

This clonotype is medium-sized in the sample. J is TRBJ2-7 and V is TRBV4-2, with 8 bases fitting TRBD2. V lost 4 bases to trimming and J lost 5 bases; unmatched junction nucleotides: 16. The CDR3 has 17 amino acids. Germline V gene sequence: CDR1 LGHNA, CDR2 YNFKEQ. The chain's CDR3 is CASSRYSGSGVIDEQYF. CDR3 nucleotide sequence: TGTGCCAGCAGCCGATACTCGGGTAGCGGGGTAATCGACGAGCAGTACTTC.

As to this clonotype: Since a much larger clone is just one base distant, this may be a read error. The chain carries TRBV4-1 and TRBJ2-1; D is unresolved. Germline-derived CDR1 and CDR2 are MGHRA and YSYEKL. The V gene lost 1 base and the J gene lost 2 bases, with 12 bases spanning the gap. The CDR3 runs to 16 residues. The CDR3, as DNA: TGCGCCAGCAGCCAAGGGGTAGACTGCGCCTACAATGAGCAGTTCTTC. It yields the protein CASSQGVDCAYNEQFF.

A word on this clonotype: Relative to the germline gene, one junction end is altered; a read error may explain this. The rearrangement joins TRBV4-3 to TRBJ1-2, with D possibly matching TRBD1 (5 bases). Germline CDR1 and CDR2: LGHNA and YSLEER. CDR3 length: 15 residues. CDR3 amino acids: CAGSQHYPRGCGYTF. Here the CDR3 DNA reads TGCGCCGGCAGCCAGCACTACCCAAGGGGTTGCGGCTACACCTTC.

By share, this clonotype ranks as medium-sized. This chain joins TRBV4-3 and TRBJ2-7, with D possibly TRBD2 on 5 matching bases. Trimming removed 0 bases at V and 6 bases at J, with 18 bases between. The CDR3 runs 16 residues. Looked up from germline, CDR1 is LGHNA and CDR2 is YSLEER. CDR3 protein: CASSQDCGSSYGEQYF. CDR3 DNA: TGCGCCAGCAGCCAAGATTGCGGGTCCTCCTACGGCGAGCAGTACTTC.

By share, this clonotype ranks as medium-sized. The rearrangement joins TRBV9 to TRBJ2-2; D is possibly TRBD1 (6 bases). CDR3 size: 13 residues. Germline CDR1 reads SGDLS; CDR2 reads YYNGEE. The V gene lost 2 bases and the J gene lost 6 bases, with 8 bases spanning the gap. The CDR3 coding sequence is TGTGCCAGCAGCGTTGGGGGCGCCGGGGAGCTGTTTTTT. Protein sequence: CASSVGGAGELFF.

In its sample, this clonotype ranks as large. The V call is TRBV7-3, the J call TRBJ2-1; a weak D match, TRBD2 (5 bases). V lost 6 bases to trimming and J lost 2 bases, with 11 bases between them. From germline, CDR1 is SGHTA and CDR2 FQGTGA. This CDR3 has 14 amino acids. The DNA for the CDR3 is TGTGCCAGCAGGCGGGTTTGGGCCTACAATGAGCAGTTCTTC. Its translation: CASRRVWAYNEQFF.

The chain carries TRBV6-2 or TRBV6-3 and TRBJ2-7, with a tentative D call TRBD1 (5 bases). Trimming took off 2 bases at V and 5 bases at J, with 19 bases between the two ends. Looked up from germline, CDR1 is MNHEY and CDR2 is SVGEGT. This CDR3 has 16 residues. The CDR3 nucleotides are TGTGCCAGCAGTTACCCCTCCCGGGCCTTAGGGGACGAGCAGTACTTC. Protein: CASSYPSRALGDEQYF.

This clonotype was counted once. The V and J genes are TRBV6-1 and TRBJ2-7; TRBD1 matches 8 bases. The V gene end was trimmed by 4 bases and the J gene end by 3 bases; junction bases not matched to a gene: 2. CDR1 and CDR2 (germline): MNHNS, SASEGT. The CDR3 has 13 amino acids. The CDR3 nucleotides read TGTGCCAGCAGTGGGGGGACAGGCTACGAGCAGTACTTC. It translates to CASSGGTGYEQYF.

This clonotype is deemed medium-sized (0.01 to 0.1%). This chain uses TRBV9 with TRBJ2-5; a possible D gene is TRBD1 (6 bases). V lost 3 bases and J 1 base, leaving 13 bases between the germline ends. Per germline, CDR1 SGDLS and CDR2 YYNGEE. The CDR3 is 15 residues long. The CDR3 nucleotides are TGTGCCAGCAGCGAAGGGACACGGGTCCAAGAGACCCAGTACTTC. Encoded protein: CASSEGTRVQETQYF.

Within the sample, this clonotype is medium-sized. The genes are TRBV11-2 and TRBJ2-2, with D possibly matching TRBD2 (8 bases). V lost 5 bases, J lost 12 bases, and 16 bases lay in between. Germline lookup yields CDR1 SGHAT and CDR2 FQNNGV. The CDR3 covers 13 residues. The CDR3 bases are TGTGCCAGCAGCGTGGGACAGCGGGGGAAGCTGTTTTTT. Translated, it gives CASSVGQRGKLFF.

The chain uses TRBV7-9 and TRBJ2-7; D not resolved. Germline-derived CDR1 and CDR2 are SEHNR and FQNEAQ (reference sequence). Trimming took off 7 bases at V and 2 bases at J, with 18 bases between the two ends. There are 15 residues in the CDR3. The CDR3 DNA is TGTGCCAGCACCTCCCCTAAGCTGCTGGCCTACGAGCAGTACTTC. Amino acid sequence: CASTSPKLLAYEQYF.

This clonotype is categorized as medium-sized. V gene TRBV6-6 combines with J gene TRBJ1-3; D gene uncertain. Between the trimmed V and J ends, which lost 6 bases and 3 bases, there was a span of 15 bases. This CDR3 region has 15 residues. In germline, CDR1 is MNHNY, CDR2 SVGAGI (reference sequence). Written as DNA, the CDR3 is TGTGCCAGCAGCCCCCGGAGGGCTGTTGGAAACACCATATATTTT. Its protein is CASSPRRAVGNTIYF.

By share, this clonotype ranks as medium-sized. The chain uses TRBV12-3 or TRBV12-4 and TRBJ2-7, with D unresolved. Trimming removed 6 bases from V and 2 bases from J, with 8 bases in between. The CDR3 runs to 12 residues. CDR3 sequence: CASSRLAYEQYF. In DNA form, the CDR3 reads TGTGCCAGCAGCCGTCTGGCCTACGAGCAGTACTTC.

The chain carries TRBV23-1 and TRBJ2-3; unclear D gene. TRBV23-1 is noted as an ORF with a role that remains uncertain. CDR3 length: 15 residues. Between the trimmed V and J ends, which lost 2 bases and 1 base, there was a span of 10 bases. The CDR3 DNA is TGCGCCAGCAGTCAAGGGTTCCAAGGCACAGATACGCAGTATTTT. This translates into CASSQGFQGTDTQYF.

This clonotype was observed a handful of times. This chain uses TRBV24-1 with TRBJ2-5, with D unresolved. Germline CDR1 is KGHDR and CDR2 is SFDVKD. This CDR3 has 14 residues. V was shortened by 0 bases and J by 0 bases, with 4 bases between the two germline ends. In DNA, the CDR3 is TGTGCCACCAGTGATTTGGGACACCAAGAGACCCAGTACTTC. Its translation: CATSDLGHQETQYF.

This clonotype is medium-sized. V is TRBV6-2 or TRBV6-3 and J is TRBJ2-1; the D gene is possibly TRBD2 (5 bases). Germline V CDR1 and CDR2: MNHEY, SVGEGT. The CDR3 covers 15 residues. V dropped 3 bases and J dropped 4 bases, with 13 bases sitting between them. CDR3 nucleotide sequence: TGTGCCAGCAGTTATCGCCGGAGAGGGTACAATGAGCAGTTCTTC. Its translation is CASSYRRRGYNEQFF.

This clonotype was found a few times. A read error may be the cause here, since a much bigger clone is one base away. V and J are TRBV24-1 and TRBJ2-3; tentative D call: TRBD2 (6 bases). The V and J ends lost 9 bases and 4 bases respectively, with 16 bases between them. CDR3 length: 14 amino acids. CDR1 is KGHDR, CDR2 SFDVKD, per germline. The CDR3 DNA sequence: TGTGCCACCTGGAGTAAAGGGGAGGCAGATACGCAGTATTTT. It specifies CATWSKGEADTQYF.

The chain is built from TRBV7-2 and TRBJ2-3, with a weak D call TRBD2 (6 bases). The V gene lost 1 base and the J gene lost 6 bases, with 17 bases spanning the gap. Germline CDR1 SGHTA, CDR2 FQGNSA. CDR3 length: 16 residues. CDR3 nucleotide sequence: TGTGCCAGCAGCTTAGGGGCGGGATGCCAGATCGATACGCAGTATTTT. Translated, it gives CASSLGAGCQIDTQYF.

Relative to its sample, this clonotype is medium-sized. V usage is TRBV24-1 and J usage is TRBJ2-7; perhaps D is TRBD1 or TRBD2 (5 bases each). The CDR3 is 16 amino acids. Trimming removed 3 bases from V and 6 bases from J, with 20 bases in between. The germline V gene encodes CDR1 KGHDR and CDR2 SFDVKD. This CDR3 is CATSDPGPGSRSEQYF. In nucleotides, the CDR3 is TGTGCCACCAGTGATCCGGGGCCGGGGTCAAGGAGCGAGCAGTACTTC.

J is TRBJ2-5 and V is TRBV6-2 or TRBV6-3, with 9 bases that match TRBD1. V dropped 4 bases and J dropped 7; count of bases not matched to a gene: 13. The CDR3 has 16 amino acids. Germline assignment: CDR1 MNHEY and CDR2 SVGEGT. CDR3 residues: CASSSTGTGSQGTQYF. CDR3 sequence (DNA): TGTGCCAGCAGTTCCACCGGGACAGGGTCTCAGGGGACCCAGTACTTC.